The clone carrying this T cell receptor beta chain was seen a single time. The antigen is not known. TCRdb keeps only in-frame clones here, not all; method: immunoSEQ multiplex PCR. There are under 400,000 clones in the sample; 93% occur only once, and 5.7% lies in the top ten. The data stem from a study of brain T cells in children with intractable seizures. General study findings and limits: Clones missing pre-surgery may reflect undersampling of that blood sample. Viral specificity was inferred only from CDR3 similarity; HCMV serostatus was unknown.

Noted time point: blood from clinic visit 5 months post-surgery; TSC patient then seizure free. Sequencing was limited to surgery cases with top T cell transcript signatures in brain tissue. Patients received at least one anti-epileptic drug before surgery. The material was peripheral blood, obtained approximately 5 months after surgery. The TCR comes from a boy under three years old with tuberous sclerosis and intractable seizures.

DNA for the CDR3: TGTGCCAGCAGCAATTCAAGACAGGGGGATCAGCCCCAGCATTTT. It encodes CASSNSRQGDQPQHF. The J gene is TRBJ1-5, the V gene TRBV21-1; TRBD1 is the table's D call and was not checked against the DNA. TRBV21-1 corresponds to a pseudogene. The CDR3 is made up of 15 amino acids.